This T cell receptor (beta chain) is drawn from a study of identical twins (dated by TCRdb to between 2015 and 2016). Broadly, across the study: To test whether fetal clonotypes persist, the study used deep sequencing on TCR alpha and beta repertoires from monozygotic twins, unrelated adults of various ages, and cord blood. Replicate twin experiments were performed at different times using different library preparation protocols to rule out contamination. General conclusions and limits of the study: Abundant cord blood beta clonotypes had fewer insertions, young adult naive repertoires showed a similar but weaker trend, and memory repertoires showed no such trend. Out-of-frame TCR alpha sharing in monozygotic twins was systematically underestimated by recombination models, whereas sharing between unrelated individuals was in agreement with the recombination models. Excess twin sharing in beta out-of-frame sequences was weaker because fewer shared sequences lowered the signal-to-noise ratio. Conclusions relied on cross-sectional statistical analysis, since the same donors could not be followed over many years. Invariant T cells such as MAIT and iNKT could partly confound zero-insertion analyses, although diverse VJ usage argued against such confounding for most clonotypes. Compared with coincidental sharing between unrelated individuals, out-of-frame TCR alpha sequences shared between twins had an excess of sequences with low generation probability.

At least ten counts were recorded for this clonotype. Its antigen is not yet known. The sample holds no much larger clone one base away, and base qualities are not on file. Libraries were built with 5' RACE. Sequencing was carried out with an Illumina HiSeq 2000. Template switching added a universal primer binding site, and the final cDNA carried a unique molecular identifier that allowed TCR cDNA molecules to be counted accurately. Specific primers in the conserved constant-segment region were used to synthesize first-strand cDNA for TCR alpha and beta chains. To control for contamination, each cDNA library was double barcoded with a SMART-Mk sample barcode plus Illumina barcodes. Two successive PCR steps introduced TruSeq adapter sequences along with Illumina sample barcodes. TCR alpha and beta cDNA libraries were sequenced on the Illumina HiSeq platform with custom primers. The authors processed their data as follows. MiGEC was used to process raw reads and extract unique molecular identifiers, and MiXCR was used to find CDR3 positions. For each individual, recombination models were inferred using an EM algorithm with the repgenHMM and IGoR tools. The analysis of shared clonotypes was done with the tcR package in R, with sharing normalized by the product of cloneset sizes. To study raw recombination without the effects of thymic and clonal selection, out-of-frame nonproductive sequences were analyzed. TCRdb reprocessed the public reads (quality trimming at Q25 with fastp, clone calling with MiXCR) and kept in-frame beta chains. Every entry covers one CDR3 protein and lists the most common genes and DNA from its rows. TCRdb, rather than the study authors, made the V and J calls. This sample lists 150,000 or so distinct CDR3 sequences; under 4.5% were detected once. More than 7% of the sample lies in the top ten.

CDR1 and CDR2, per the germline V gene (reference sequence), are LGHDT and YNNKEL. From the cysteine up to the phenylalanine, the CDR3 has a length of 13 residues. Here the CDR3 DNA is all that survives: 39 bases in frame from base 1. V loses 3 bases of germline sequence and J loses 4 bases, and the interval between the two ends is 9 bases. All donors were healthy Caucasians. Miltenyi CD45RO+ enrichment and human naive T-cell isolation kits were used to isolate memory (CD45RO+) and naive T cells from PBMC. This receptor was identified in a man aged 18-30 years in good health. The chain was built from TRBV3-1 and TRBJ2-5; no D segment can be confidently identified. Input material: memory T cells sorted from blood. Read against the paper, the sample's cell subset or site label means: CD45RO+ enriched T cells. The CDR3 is CASSHNSGETQYF. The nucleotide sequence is TGTGCCAGCAGCCACAACTCGGGAGAGACCCAGTACTTC.